Each of the 29 T cell receptor beta chains below was sequenced from the same sample in a study of OX40 agonist ivuxolimab in advanced cancers. The assay was immunoSEQ multiplex PCR, and TCRdb's table has in-frame clones only and misses some. Among approximately 15,000 clones, 80% to 95% were seen once, and the ten largest hold roughly 7%. Material: CD4+ or CD8+ T cells sorted from blood, obtained in a trial of the OX40 agonist ivuxolimab. The receptors were sampled from an adult with an advanced solid tumor such as melanoma, head and neck, liver or kidney cancer.

The chain is built from TRBV29-1 and TRBJ1-1; possible D gene TRBD1, 5 bases. The CDR3 is 16 amino acids. V shed 0 bases and J shed 1 base, with 15 bases lying between them. The V gene's germline CDR1 is SQVTM and CDR2 ANQGSEA. CDR3 sequence (DNA): TGCAGCGTTGAAGATCCCTCAGGGTACGGGAACACTGAAGCTTTCTTT. Encoded protein: CSVEDPSGYGNTEAFF. Full variable domain (remainder filled in from reference TRBV29-1 and TRBJ1-1): SAVISQKPSRDICQRGTSLTIQCQVDSQVTMMFWYRQQPGQSLTLIATANQGSEATYESGFVIDKFPISRPNLTFSTLTVSNMSPEDSSIYLCSVEDPSGYGNTEAFFGQGTRLTVV.

The rearrangement links TRBV5-1 to TRBJ2-5, with unresolved D. V was cut by 0 bases and J by 9 bases, with 9 bases left in between. The CDR3 length is 12 residues. Per germline, CDR1 SGHRS and CDR2 YFSETQ. The CDR3 coding sequence is TGCGCCAGCAGCTTGGGGTGGAAGGCCCAGTACTTC. Its protein is CASSLGWKAQYF.

This chain connects TRBV27 to TRBJ2-2; no clear D gene. This CDR3 comprises 14 residues. V lost 3 bases and J 0 bases, leaving 5 bases between the germline ends. The germline V gene encodes CDR1 MNHEY and CDR2 SMNVEV (reference sequence). The CDR3 loop is CASSLGANTGELFF. CDR3 DNA sequence: TGTGCCAGCAGTTTGGGTGCGAACACCGGGGAGCTGTTTTTT.

The chain joins TRBV4-1 to TRBJ2-1; D remains ambiguous. V was trimmed by 1 base and J by 8 bases, leaving 15 bases between them. Per germline, CDR1 MGHRA and CDR2 YSYEKL. The CDR3 sequence is 15 residues long. This chain's CDR3 is CASSQVNGPSDEQFF. The CDR3 DNA is TGCGCCAGCAGCCAAGTGAACGGGCCGAGCGATGAGCAGTTCTTC.

The chain has TRBV5-6 and TRBJ2-1; a weak D match, TRBD1 (5 bases). The CDR3 runs to 14 residues. In germline, CDR1 is SGHDT, CDR2 YYEEEE. Trimming cost V 2 bases and J 6 bases, with 12 bases left between them. The CDR3 coding sequence is TGTGCCAGCAGCTTTTCGACAGCTTTCAATGAGCAGTTCTTC. Encoded protein: CASSFSTAFNEQFF.

V and J are TRBV15 and TRBJ1-5; D is possibly TRBD1 (6 bases). Germline CDR1 reads LNHNV; CDR2 reads YYDKDF (reference sequence). The CDR3 is 13 amino acids. V dropped 3 bases and J dropped 5 bases, with 8 bases sitting between them. This CDR3 is CATSRRGDQPQHF. CDR3 coding DNA: TGTGCCACCAGCAGGAGGGGGGATCAGCCCCAGCATTTT.

V usage is TRBV28 and J usage is TRBJ2-7; TRBD1 is a possible D gene (6 bases). CDR3 length: 12 residues. The V and J ends lost 3 bases and 5 bases respectively, with 8 bases between them. CDR1 is MDHEN, CDR2 SYDVKM, per germline. CDR3 bases: TGTGCCAGCAGTTTTGGGGGCGACGAGCAGTACTTC. Its protein product is CASSFGGDEQYF. The full variable domain, rest sourced from reference TRBV28 and TRBJ2-7, is DVKVTQSSRYLVKRTGEKVFLECVQDMDHENMFWYRQDPGLGLRLIYFSYDVKMKEKGDIPEGYSVSREKKERFSLILESASTNQTSMYLCASSFGGDEQYFGPGTRLTVT.

The genes are TRBV29-1 and TRBJ1-2; D remains unclear. Trimming cost V 8 bases and J 0 bases, with 7 bases left between them. Looked up from germline, CDR1 is SQVTM and CDR2 is ANQGSEA. The CDR3 is 11 residues long. This chain's CDR3 is CSSRANYGYTF. In DNA, the CDR3 is TGCAGCTCGAGAGCTAACTATGGCTACACCTTC.

This chain joins TRBV6-5 and TRBJ2-7; 9 bases line up with TRBD2. With 5 bases clipped from V and 4 bases from J, the junction kept 6 bases outside the gene matches. The germline CDR1 and CDR2 sequences are MNHEY and SVGAGI. The CDR3 extends over 14 amino acids. This chain's CDR3 is CASSRLADFYEQYF. The CDR3 DNA reads TGTGCCAGCAGTCGACTAGCGGATTTTTACGAGCAGTACTTC.

This chain links TRBV2 with TRBJ2-5, with a weak D call TRBD2 (6 bases). The closer fit of TRBJ2-7 to the DNA end suggests the J call may be wrong. Germline CDR1 SNHLY, CDR2 FYNNEI. The CDR3 loop spans 17 amino acids. The CDR3 reads CASSPTVGGYYSYEQYF. The CDR3 DNA reads as TGTGCCAGCAGTCCAACCGTGGGAGGATACTACTCCTACGAGCAGTACTTC.

CDR3 residues: CASSLSPDHTGELFF. CDR3 coding DNA: TGTGCCAGCAGTTTATCCCCTGACCACACCGGGGAGCTGTTTTTT. This chain joins TRBV27 and TRBJ2-2; D remains ambiguous. Germline values: CDR1 MNHEY, CDR2 SMNVEV (reference sequence). Trimming took off 0 bases at V and 3 bases at J, with 8 bases between the two ends. This CDR3 is built from 15 residues.

The genes are TRBV28 and TRBJ2-7, with D hard to call. The V end lost 2 bases, the J end lost 0 bases, and 14 bases lay between the germline ends. The CDR3 contains 16 residues. Germline CDR1 and CDR2: MDHEN and SYDVKM. The CDR3 DNA reads as TGTGCCAGCAGTTTAGAATTAAAGCTGAACTCCTACGAGCAGTACTTC. It codes for CASSLELKLNSYEQYF.

The V gene is TRBV4-3, the J gene TRBJ2-3; 12 bases map to TRBD2. The CDR3 is 18 residues long. Germline values: CDR1 LGHNA, CDR2 YSLEER. With V trimmed by 4 bases and J by 2 bases, 10 bases remained unmatched. CDR3 nucleotides: TGCGCCAGCAGCCGAGACCGACTAGCGGGGGCCTTCACAGATACGCAGTATTTT. Amino acids: CASSRDRLAGAFTDTQYF.

The chain joins TRBV30 to TRBJ2-3, with no clear D. This CDR3 is built from 13 residues. Germline V CDR1 and CDR2: GTSNPN, SVGIG (reference sequence). V was cut by 5 bases and J by 3 bases, with 12 bases left in between. The CDR3 DNA sequence: TGTGCCTGGGACCCCTTAGGGACAGATACGCAGTATTTT. Amino acid sequence: CAWDPLGTDTQYF. The full variable domain, with the rest looked up from reference TRBV30 and TRBJ2-3, is SQTIHQWPATLVQPVGSPLSLECTVEGTSNPNLYWYRQAAGRGLQLLFYSVGIGQISSEVPQNLSASRPQDRQFILSSKKLLLSDSGFYLCAWDPLGTDTQYFGPGTRLTVL.

The chain recombines TRBV28 with TRBJ2-2; D is undetermined. In germline, CDR1 is MDHEN, CDR2 SYDVKM. The V and J ends lost 4 bases and 5 bases respectively, with 5 bases between them. The CDR3 covers 12 residues. DNA for the CDR3: TGTGCCAGCAGTTCAGAGACCGGGGAGCTGTTTTTT. Amino acid sequence: CASSSETGELFF.

The chain has TRBV4-1 and TRBJ2-7; TRBD2 matches 9 bases. Unmatched junction bases numbered 5, after V lost 0 bases and J lost 5 bases. The CDR3 is 15 residues long. Germline-derived CDR1 and CDR2 are MGHRA and YSYEKL. The CDR3 sequence: CASSQESSGINEQYF. The CDR3 coding sequence is TGCGCCAGCAGCCAAGAATCTAGCGGGATTAACGAGCAGTACTTC.

The chain is built from TRBV4-1 and TRBJ2-7; 7 bases agree with TRBD1. The germline CDR1 and CDR2 sequences are MGHRA and YSYEKL. J was trimmed by 0 bases and V by 2 bases; bases with no gene match: 4. The CDR3 runs 15 residues. CDR3 residues: CASSQPGQNSYEQYF. For the CDR3, the DNA is TGCGCCAGCAGCCAACCGGGACAGAACTCCTACGAGCAGTACTTC.

The chain couples TRBV5-8 to TRBJ2-1; no clear D gene. The CDR3 runs to 15 residues. Germline loops: CDR1 SGHTS, CDR2 YDEGEE. With 5 bases removed from V and 2 bases from J, the gap between germline ends came to 14 bases. Here the CDR3 reads CASRPAWAPYNEQFF. DNA for the CDR3: TGTGCCAGCAGACCTGCCTGGGCCCCCTACAATGAGCAGTTCTTC.

The rearrangement links TRBV9 to TRBJ2-7; the D call may be TRBD1 or TRBD2 (5 bases each). V was shortened by 3 bases and J by 2 bases, with 21 bases between the two germline ends. This CDR3 is 17 amino acids long. Per the germline V gene, CDR1 is SGDLS and CDR2 is YYNGEE. The chain's CDR3 is CASSARPGAGITYEQYF. The CDR3 DNA follows: TGTGCCAGCAGCGCCCGCCCCGGGGCTGGTATTACCTACGAGCAGTACTTC.

This clone is a singleton in its sample. The chain links TRBV27 to TRBJ2-2, with 9 bases lining up with TRBD1. This CDR3 is built from 14 residues. Germline lookup yields CDR1 MNHEY and CDR2 SMNVEV (reference sequence). V dropped 4 bases and J dropped 7; count of bases not matched to a gene: 4. In DNA form, the CDR3 reads TGTGCCAGCAGTTCGGGACAGGGAATCGGGGAGCTGTTTTTT. Protein sequence: CASSSGQGIGELFF.

The chain is built from TRBV5-4 and TRBJ2-1, with D perhaps TRBD2 (5 bases). Deletions cut 5 bases from V and 0 bases from J, with 18 bases between. Germline CDR1 reads SGHNT; CDR2 reads YYREEE (reference sequence). The CDR3 runs to 17 residues. The CDR3 reads CASRPGLIESSYNEQFF. Here the CDR3 DNA reads TGTGCCAGCAGGCCTGGACTTATCGAGAGCTCCTACAATGAGCAGTTCTTC.

This clone was found once. V and J are TRBV5-1 and TRBJ2-3; 7 nucleotides agree with TRBD2. Germline assignment: CDR1 SGHRS and CDR2 YFSETQ. The CDR3 sequence is 15 residues long. Germline trimming cut 4 bases from V and 2 bases from J; bases unmatched to any gene: 7. The CDR3 is CASSPGGLLTDTQYF. DNA for the CDR3: TGCGCCAGCAGCCCGGGGGGACTTCTCACAGATACGCAGTATTTT.

Concerning this clone: Since the CDR3 does not end with the conserved phenylalanine or tryptophan, this likely comes from a read error. The DNA is omitted, as the CDR3 cannot be located on it reliably, and the CDR3 follows TCRdb's listing. The chain recombines TRBV5-3 with TRBJ1-1; the table gives TRBD1 as D, unverified against the DNA. TRBV5-3 belongs to the ORF category, with a function that is uncertain. The CDR3 length is 13 residues, termini included. This CDR3 is CARSLVEGDSMRI.

The gene calls are TRBV27 and TRBJ2-7; 8 nucleotides align to TRBD2. This CDR3 region has 12 residues. Trimming at V came to 5 bases and at J to 6 bases, leaving 3 bases not matched to a gene. Germline CDR1 and CDR2: MNHEY and SMNVEV (reference sequence). CDR3 nucleotides: TGTGCCAGCAGTCCCGGGGGGGGCGAGCAGTACTTC. Protein sequence: CASSPGGGEQYF.

The gene calls are TRBV28 and TRBJ2-3, with D perhaps matching TRBD1 (6 bases). From germline, CDR1 is MDHEN and CDR2 SYDVKM. This CDR3 comprises 15 residues. V gave up 6 bases and J gave up 0 bases, with 13 bases separating them. CDR3 in amino acids: CASRDTGTSTDTQYF. For the CDR3, the DNA is TGTGCCAGCAGGGACACCGGGACAAGCACAGATACGCAGTATTTT.

There are a few counts of this clone. CDR3 coding DNA: TGTGCCAGCAGTTCACTAGCGGGGTCTATTCAAGAGACCCAGTACTTC. It yields the protein CASSSLAGSIQETQYF. This chain connects TRBV2 to TRBJ2-5; 10 bases are a match to TRBD2. The CDR3 spans 16 residues. The J segment lost 2 bases and the V segment lost 5 bases, leaving 8 bases of the junction unmatched. Germline V gene sequence: CDR1 SNHLY, CDR2 FYNNEI.

J is TRBJ2-7 and V is TRBV19; 8 positions agree with TRBD2. The CDR3 spans 15 residues. Losses at the gene ends were 1 base for V and 3 bases for J; bases not matched to a gene: 5. Germline V lookup: CDR1 LNHDA, CDR2 SQIVND (reference sequence). CDR3 sequence: CASSIGTSGYYEQYF. As DNA, the CDR3 is TGTGCCAGTAGTATAGGAACTAGCGGATACTACGAGCAGTACTTC.

V is TRBV15 and J is TRBJ1-5; 7 nucleotides align to TRBD1. This CDR3 region has 13 residues. V was clipped by 5 bases and J by 7 bases; unmatched bases: 5. Germline assignment: CDR1 LNHNV and CDR2 YYDKDF (reference sequence). The DNA of the CDR3 is TGTGCCACCAGCCCGACAGGGAGGCAGCCCCAGCATTTT. This sequence encodes CATSPTGRQPQHF.

The rearrangement uses TRBV5-6 and TRBJ2-7; no clear D. This CDR3 region has 12 residues. V lost 0 bases to trimming and J lost 6 bases, with 7 bases between them. Germline CDR1 SGHDT, CDR2 YYEEEE. The CDR3 sequence is CASSLASGEQYF. CDR3 coding DNA: TGTGCCAGCAGCTTGGCCTCTGGCGAGCAGTACTTC.